This TCR beta chain was recorded in a study of blood T cell repertoires in COVID-19. J was trimmed by 5 bases and V by 3 bases; bases with no gene match: 12. The CDR3 is made up of 17 amino acids. Per germline, CDR1 LGHDT and CDR2 YNNKEL (reference sequence). Libraries were prepared by immunoSEQ multiplex PCR; TCRdb keeps only in-frame clonotypes and omits some of them. The sample includes 150,000 to 200,000 clones, 75% to 85% of them seen just once. The V and J genes are TRBV3-1 (or the pseudogene TRBV3-2) and TRBJ2-1, with 8 bases matching TRBD1. This TCR was recovered from a woman of 80 years or more with COVID-19, enrolled during active disease. Sequencing used peripheral blood. The DNA for the CDR3 is TGTGCCAGCAGCCAGGTCCACGGGACAGGTGTCAACAATGAGCAGTTCTTC. Translating it yields CASSQVHGTGVNNEQFF.